This TCR beta chain was obtained from a study of T cells after yellow fever vaccination. Overall study: Preparation used SMART-Seq v4 Ultra Low Input for the low-cell-number fractions.

The germline V gene has CDR1 SGHRS and CDR2 YFSETQ. CDR3 length: 14 residues. Trimming stripped 2 bases from V and 2 bases from J, with 10 bases between. This clonotype has more than one count but fewer than ten. No antigen is known for it. Study-wide findings and caveats: Reappearing after the booster were most of the clones from primary vaccination (less than 98% CD4, about 87% CD8).

One entry per CDR3 protein, called by TCRdb with MiXCR from the 5' RACE reads. The sample lists roughly 340,000 distinct CDR3 sequences, 7.5% to 9% occurring once. The rearrangement links TRBV5-1 to TRBJ1-1; D is uncertain. The clonotype comes from a man in his late teens or twenties who received the YFV17D yellow fever vaccine. Source: PBMCs, taken on the day of the first yellow fever vaccination. Here the CDR3 reads CASSLRQSNTEAFF. CDR3 in DNA: TGCGCCAGCAGCTTACGGCAGAGCAACACTGAAGCTTTCTTT.